The rows below give T cell receptor beta chains drawn from one sample of a study of T-cell memory formation after mild COVID-19. Each CDR3 protein gets one entry after TCRdb re-called the 5' RACE reads with MiXCR. This sample has around 420,000 distinct CDR3 sequences, with 24% found just once. The specimen was PBMCs or a T cell subset sorted from them (not recorded which). The receptors shown here come from an adult woman who had mild COVID-19 (a few samples of this study predate the infection). Cell type and time point are not known. The CDR3 runs from the conserved cysteine through the conserved F or W. Fields, in order: V gene, clone size, D gene, J gene, CDR3 DNA, CDR3 protein. The D gene is left open where the match is weak. Expanded clones are given a class, and other clones once, few, many or no size at all.

v_gene: TRBV7-9; abundance: NA; d_gene: TRBD2; j_gene: TRBJ2-7; CDR3nt: TGTGCCAGCAGCCCTAGCGGACCGGACTACGAGCAGTACTTC; CDR3aa: CASSPSGPDYEQYF
v_gene: TRBV7-3; abundance: few; d_gene: NA; j_gene: TRBJ1-3; CDR3nt: TGTGCCAGCAGCGTCGGGGCGCCAGGCGCTGGAAACACCATATATTTT; CDR3aa: CASSVGAPGAGNTIYF
v_gene: TRBV7-8; abundance: NA; d_gene: TRBD2; j_gene: TRBJ2-1; CDR3nt: TGTGCCAGCAGCCCTAATGGACTAGCGGACTCCTACAATGAGCAGTTCTTC; CDR3aa: CASSPNGLADSYNEQFF
v_gene: TRBV12-3/TRBV12-4; abundance: NA; d_gene: TRBD1; j_gene: TRBJ1-1; CDR3nt: TGTGCCAGCAGTTTACCCCGACAGGGAGACACTGAAGCTTTCTTT; CDR3aa: CASSLPRQGDTEAFF
v_gene: TRBV5-1; abundance: few; d_gene: NA; j_gene: TRBJ2-5; CDR3nt: TGCGCCAGCAGCTTGGCCGGGGGGCCAGGCCAAGAGACCCAGTACTTC; CDR3aa: CASSLAGGPGQETQYF
v_gene: TRBV2; abundance: NA; d_gene: TRBD2; j_gene: TRBJ2-7; CDR3nt: TGTGCCAGCAGCGGGGGACTAGCGGCACACGAGCAGTACTTC; CDR3aa: CASSGGLAAHEQYF
v_gene: TRBV6-1; abundance: NA; d_gene: NA; j_gene: TRBJ2-3; CDR3nt: TGTGCCAGCAGCAAACCGAGCACAGATACGCAGTATTTT; CDR3aa: CASSKPSTDTQYF
v_gene: TRBV11-1; abundance: NA; d_gene: NA; j_gene: TRBJ2-1; CDR3nt: TGTGCCAGCAGCTCCTCAGGCAGAAACAATGAGCAGTTCTTC; CDR3aa: CASSSSGRNNEQFF
v_gene: TRBV20-1; abundance: NA; d_gene: NA; j_gene: TRBJ2-1; CDR3nt: TGCAGTGCTAGGCTCGGGGCACGCGAGCAGTTCTTC; CDR3aa: CSARLGAREQFF
v_gene: TRBV5-1; abundance: many; d_gene: NA; j_gene: TRBJ2-5; CDR3nt: TGCGCCAGCAGCCGCCGGACGGTAGATTCAGGGACCCAGTACTTC; CDR3aa: CASSRRTVDSGTQYF
v_gene: TRBV4-1; abundance: few; d_gene: NA; j_gene: TRBJ2-2; CDR3nt: TGCGCCAGCAGCCCCCGGTTGGACACCGGGGAGCTGTTTTTT; CDR3aa: CASSPRLDTGELFF
v_gene: TRBV10-3; abundance: few; d_gene: TRBD2; j_gene: TRBJ2-1; CDR3nt: TGTGCCATCAGTGGATCACTAGCGGGGGACGCCTACAATGAGCAGTTCTTC; CDR3aa: CAISGSLAGDAYNEQFF
v_gene: TRBV7-9; abundance: NA; d_gene: NA; j_gene: TRBJ1-2; CDR3nt: TGTGCCAGCAGCTTATCGGGCTTGAACTATGGCTACACCTTC; CDR3aa: CASSLSGLNYGYTF
v_gene: TRBV29-1; abundance: NA; d_gene: NA; j_gene: TRBJ1-1; CDR3nt: TGCAGCACAAACAGGGCCGACGCTTTCTTT; CDR3aa: CSTNRADAFF
v_gene: TRBV6-2/TRBV6-3; abundance: few; d_gene: TRBD1; j_gene: TRBJ2-7; CDR3nt: TGTGCCAGCAGGCCCACAGGGGGCTCCTACGAGCAGTACTTC; CDR3aa: CASRPTGGSYEQYF
v_gene: TRBV6-2/TRBV6-3; abundance: few; d_gene: TRBD1; j_gene: TRBJ2-7; CDR3nt: TGTGCCAGCAGGGAGGAGGGGACAGGAGGCTACGAGCAGTACTTC; CDR3aa: CASREEGTGGYEQYF
v_gene: TRBV7-2; abundance: few; d_gene: TRBD1; j_gene: TRBJ2-7; CDR3nt: TGTGCCAGCAGCTACGCCGGGACAGGGGACGAGCAGTACTTC; CDR3aa: CASSYAGTGDEQYF
v_gene: TRBV7-3; abundance: few; d_gene: TRBD2; j_gene: TRBJ2-1; CDR3nt: TGTGCCAGCAGCTTAATGCCCTCTAGCGGGCGCGCCCACAATGAGCAGTTCTTC; CDR3aa: CASSLMPSSGRAHNEQFF
v_gene: TRBV20-1; abundance: NA; d_gene: NA; j_gene: TRBJ1-6; CDR3nt: TGCAGTGCTGTCCCGGGGCTAATCTCCTATAATTCACCCCTCCACTTT; CDR3aa: CSAVPGLISYNSPLHF
v_gene: TRBV20-1; abundance: few; d_gene: NA; j_gene: TRBJ1-1; CDR3nt: TGCAGTGCTAGAGTTTTGAAGGGCAGCGGCACTGAAGCTTTCTTT; CDR3aa: CSARVLKGSGTEAFF
v_gene: TRBV4-1; abundance: many; d_gene: TRBD1; j_gene: TRBJ1-2; CDR3nt: TGCGCCAGCAGCCAAGAAGCAGGGGGCTCCATCGACTATGGCTACACCTTC; CDR3aa: CASSQEAGGSIDYGYTF
v_gene: TRBV29-1; abundance: NA; d_gene: NA; j_gene: TRBJ2-7; CDR3nt: TGCAGCGCCAGGACAGATTCCTACGAGCAGTACTTC; CDR3aa: CSARTDSYEQYF
v_gene: TRBV5-1; abundance: many; d_gene: NA; j_gene: TRBJ2-1; CDR3nt: TGCGCCAGCAGTGATTCCGGGGAAAGTATCCTGCACAATGAGCAGTTCTTC; CDR3aa: CASSDSGESILHNEQFF
v_gene: TRBV4-1; abundance: NA; d_gene: TRBD2; j_gene: TRBJ2-7; CDR3nt: TGCGCCAGCAGCCTAGTTCTAGCGGGGGAGAGCTCCTACGAGCAGTACTTC; CDR3aa: CASSLVLAGESSYEQYF
v_gene: TRBV13; abundance: NA; d_gene: NA; j_gene: TRBJ2-7; CDR3nt: TGTGCCAGCAGCTTTAGGTCCCGGTCAGCGGACTACGAGCAGTACTTC; CDR3aa: CASSFRSRSADYEQYF
v_gene: TRBV2; abundance: few; d_gene: TRBD1; j_gene: TRBJ1-4; CDR3nt: TGTGCCAGCAGTATCTACCAGGGGGCCGGTGATGAAAAACTGTTTTTT; CDR3aa: CASSIYQGAGDEKLFF
v_gene: TRBV14; abundance: few; d_gene: NA; j_gene: TRBJ2-1; CDR3nt: TGTGCCAGCAGCCAGGGGTTGCAGGACAATGAGCAGTTCTTC; CDR3aa: CASSQGLQDNEQFF
v_gene: TRBV6-1; abundance: NA; d_gene: NA; j_gene: TRBJ1-2; CDR3nt: TGTGCCAGCAGTGAAGCGGGATTCCTCCCCGGGATCTTC; CDR3aa: CASSEAGFLPGIF
v_gene: TRBV6-6; abundance: few; d_gene: TRBD1; j_gene: TRBJ1-6; CDR3nt: TGTGCCAGCAGTGGACAGGGCCTGAATTCACCCCTCCACTTT; CDR3aa: CASSGQGLNSPLHF
v_gene: TRBV3-1; abundance: few; d_gene: NA; j_gene: TRBJ2-7; CDR3nt: TGTGCCAGCAGCCAAGCCCAAACCACAGGCGAGCAGTACTTC; CDR3aa: CASSQAQTTGEQYF
v_gene: TRBV5-5; abundance: many; d_gene: NA; j_gene: TRBJ2-1; CDR3nt: TGTGCCAGCAGCCAGGACATGTACAATGAGCAGTTCTTC; CDR3aa: CASSQDMYNEQFF
v_gene: TRBV6-2/TRBV6-3; abundance: once; d_gene: NA; j_gene: TRBJ2-7; CDR3nt: TGTGCCAGCAGGGCCTCCCGCTACGAGCAGTACTTC; CDR3aa: CASRASRYEQYF
v_gene: TRBV6-5; abundance: many; d_gene: TRBD2; j_gene: TRBJ2-5; CDR3nt: TGTGCCAGCAGGTGGACTAGCGGGATGGGCAAGACCCAGTACTTC; CDR3aa: CASRWTSGMGKTQYF
v_gene: TRBV4-3; abundance: NA; d_gene: TRBD1; j_gene: TRBJ1-2; CDR3nt: TGCGCCAGCAGCTACAGGGGACAGAGTCCTGGCTACACCTTC; CDR3aa: CASSYRGQSPGYTF